The 11 T cell receptor beta chains in this list originate from one sample, sequenced in a study of graft-versus-host responses after intestinal transplantation (dated by TCRdb to the early 2020s). Their target antigens are unknown. The library was made by the immunoSEQ multiplex PCR assay. TCRdb took over this immuneACCESS table, retaining in-frame rearrangements with V and J assigned. Such tables are incomplete; in checked studies, under half of the missing clones stem from an unresolved V gene, and the remainder is unexplained. This sample holds tens of thousands of clones; roughly 92% were observed only once. Clones ranked in the top ten supply around 0.33% of the sample. The sample's time point label, decoded: cells obtained before transplantation from donor or recipient. The material sequenced was unstimulated CD4+ T cells sorted from spleen or lymph node cells, taken before intestinal transplant. Receptors were obtained from a human donor who received an intestinal transplant.

This sequence joins TRBV20-1 and TRBJ1-1, with D unresolved. Trimming took off 4 bases at V and 5 bases at J, with 5 bases between the two ends. The CDR3 runs 10 residues. Germline CDR1 and CDR2: DFQATT and SNEGSKA (reference sequence). This chain's CDR3 is CSATRTEAFF. CDR3 DNA sequence: TGCAGTGCTACGAGGACTGAAGCTTTCTTT.

In DNA form, the CDR3 reads TGTGCCAGCAGCCCCGGAAAGGGTGAGACCCAGTACTTC. Protein product: CASSPGKGETQYF. The rearrangement links TRBV7-8 to TRBJ2-5, with no clear D. Germline lookup yields CDR1 SGHVS and CDR2 FQNEAQ. V was shortened by 5 bases and J by 5 bases, with 12 bases between the two germline ends. This CDR3 has 13 residues.

The genes are TRBV27 and TRBJ2-7, with D hard to call. CDR3 size: 13 residues. The germline CDR1 and CDR2 sequences are MNHEY and SMNVEV (reference sequence). V dropped 3 bases and J dropped 5 bases, with 11 bases sitting between them. The CDR3 bases are TGTGCCAGCAGTTTCGTCCCAGAGGACGAGCAGTACTTC. Its protein product is CASSFVPEDEQYF.

The chain uses TRBV7-6 and TRBJ1-3; D gene unclear. From germline, CDR1 is SGHVS and CDR2 FNYEAQ. The V gene lost 1 base and the J gene lost 4 bases, with 5 bases spanning the gap. The CDR3 spans 13 residues. The DNA for the CDR3 is TGTGCCAGCAGCTTAGGCGCCGGAAACACCATATATTTT. Translating gives CASSLGAGNTIYF.

The CDR3 loop reads CATSRDRLAGANEQFF. DNA for the CDR3: TGTGCCACCAGCAGAGATCGGCTAGCGGGGGCCAATGAGCAGTTCTTC. The V call is TRBV15, the J call TRBJ2-1; the match to TRBD2 covers 10 bases. The CDR3 covers 16 residues. Per the germline V gene, CDR1 is LNHNV and CDR2 is YYDKDF (reference sequence). V lost 0 bases and J lost 6; bases outside the gene matches: 5. The whole variable domain, filled in from reference TRBV15 and TRBJ2-1, reads DAMVIQNPRYQVTQFGKPVTLSCSQTLNHNVMYWYQQKSSQAPKLLFHYYDKDFNNEADTPDNFQSRRPNTSFCFLDIRSPGLGDTAMYLCATSRDRLAGANEQFFGPGTRLTVL.

The rearrangement joins TRBV19 to TRBJ2-5; a possible D gene is TRBD2 (6 bases). Germline CDR1 is LNHDA and CDR2 is SQIVND (reference sequence). V lost 10 bases, J lost 2 bases, and 17 bases lay in between. The CDR3 consists of 14 residues. The CDR3 DNA reads as TGTGCCACCAGCTCCCAGGCGGGGCAAGAGACCCAGTACTTC. Its translation is CATSSQAGQETQYF. Filled out from reference TRBV19 and TRBJ2-5, the complete variable domain reads DGGITQSPKYLFRKEGQNVTLSCEQNLNHDAMYWYRQDPGQGLRLIYYSQIVNDFQKGDIAEGYSVSREKKESFPLTVTSAQKNPTAFYLCATSSQAGQETQYFGPGTRLLVL.

J is TRBJ2-3 and V is TRBV19; D is perhaps TRBD2 (6 bases). The CDR3 is 15 amino acids. The germline V and J ends were trimmed by 5 bases and 4 bases, with 16 bases remaining between them. Germline loops: CDR1 LNHDA, CDR2 SQIVND (reference sequence). The CDR3 sequence: CASSLSGGNADTQYF. In nucleotides, the CDR3 is TGTGCCAGTAGTTTGTCGGGCGGGAACGCAGATACGCAGTATTTT.

The genes are TRBV30 and TRBJ1-4, with D maybe TRBD1 (5 bases). V was clipped by 0 bases and J by 4 bases, with 9 bases between them. The CDR3 has 14 residues. Germline CDR1 GTSNPN, CDR2 SVGIG (reference sequence). CDR3: CAWSVSGNNEKLFF. The CDR3 nucleotides read TGTGCCTGGAGTGTATCAGGGAATAATGAAAAACTGTTTTTT.

This chain uses TRBV18 with TRBJ2-7; no clear D gene. CDR1 and CDR2 from the germline V gene are KGHSH and LQKENI. Trimming stripped 6 bases from V and 6 bases from J, with 12 bases between. The CDR3 has 12 residues. CDR3 nucleotide sequence: TGTGCCAGCTCGACCGAAACGGGCGAGCAGTACTTC. It translates to CASSTETGEQYF.

The CDR3 spells CASSLAYSTDTQYF. CDR3 bases: TGCGCCAGCAGCTTGGCCTACAGCACAGATACGCAGTATTTT. This chain joins TRBV5-1 and TRBJ2-3, with D hard to call. Trimming pared 0 bases from V and 0 bases from J, leaving 5 bases between. Germline V lookup: CDR1 SGHRS, CDR2 YFSETQ. This CDR3 is 14 amino acids long.

The V call is TRBV5-1, the J call TRBJ1-2; TRBD1 is a possible D gene (5 bases). This CDR3 has 15 amino acids. Trimming pared 4 bases from V and 4 bases from J, leaving 17 bases between. Germline-derived CDR1 and CDR2 are SGHRS and YFSETQ. CDR3: CASSRGTREGYGYTF. The CDR3 DNA reads TGCGCCAGCAGCCGAGGGACGCGAGAGGGCTATGGCTACACCTTC.